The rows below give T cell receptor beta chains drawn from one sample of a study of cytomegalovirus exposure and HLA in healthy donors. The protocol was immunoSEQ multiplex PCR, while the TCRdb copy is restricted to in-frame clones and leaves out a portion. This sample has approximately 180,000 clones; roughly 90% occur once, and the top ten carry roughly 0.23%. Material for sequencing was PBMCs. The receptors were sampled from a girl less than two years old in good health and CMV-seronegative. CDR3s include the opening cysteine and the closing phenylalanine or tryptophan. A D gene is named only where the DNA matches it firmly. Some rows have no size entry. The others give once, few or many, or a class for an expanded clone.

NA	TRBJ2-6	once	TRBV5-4	TGTGCCAGCAGCTCCGGGAGCTCTGGGGCCAACGTCCTGACTTTC	CASSSGSSGANVLTF
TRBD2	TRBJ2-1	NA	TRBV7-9	TGTGCCAGCAGGGCAGAACCGGCGGGAGGGTCCAATGAGCAGTTCTTC	CASRAEPAGGSNEQFF
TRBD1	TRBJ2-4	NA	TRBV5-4	TGTGCCAGCGCTAGAGGGGGCGATGCCAAAAACATTCAGTACTTC	CASARGGDAKNIQYF
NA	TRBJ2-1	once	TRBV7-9	TGTGCCAGCAGAAACTACGGCACTAGGGACAACTTCGAGGATGAGCAGTTCTTC	CASRNYGTRDNFEDEQFF
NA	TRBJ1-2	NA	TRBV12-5	TGTGCTAGTGGTTTGGCCGGGGGATCTAACTATGGCTACACCTTC	CASGLAGGSNYGYTF
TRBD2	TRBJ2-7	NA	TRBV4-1	TGCGCCACCTCCGCGGTAACTAGCGGGAGGGCCAGCTCCTACGAGCAGTACTTC	CATSAVTSGRASSYEQYF
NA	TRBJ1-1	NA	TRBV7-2	TGTGCCAGCAGCCCCGATCTCGCGCAGGATGCTTTCTTT	CASSPDLAQDAFF
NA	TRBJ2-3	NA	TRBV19	TGTGCCAGTAGTATAGAAGCGACAGGCACAGATACGCAGTATTTT	CASSIEATGTDTQYF
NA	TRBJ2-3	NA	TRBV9	TGTGCCAGCAGCGGACAACTCCCGAGCACAGATACGCAGTATTTT	CASSGQLPSTDTQYF
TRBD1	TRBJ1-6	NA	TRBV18	TGTGCCAGCTCACCGCTCACAGGGGGCAACAATTCACCCCTCCACTTT	CASSPLTGGNNSPLHF
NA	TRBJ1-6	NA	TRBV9	TGTGCCAGCAGCGCGTCTTGGGCTAATTCACCCCTCCACTTT	CASSASWANSPLHF
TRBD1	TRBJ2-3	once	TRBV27	TGTGCCAGCAGTCCTGGACAGGGGCGGGGCACAGATACGCAGTATTTT	CASSPGQGRGTDTQYF
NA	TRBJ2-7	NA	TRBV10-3	TGTGCCATCAGTGGACAGGTTTCTACCTACGAGCAGTACTTC	CAISGQVSTYEQYF
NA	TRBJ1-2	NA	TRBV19	TGTGCCAGTAGTATAGCGGGGTATGGCTACACCTTC	CASSIAGYGYTF
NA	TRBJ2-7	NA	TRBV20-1	TGCAGTGCACCCCTCCGGGATGAGCAGTACTTC	CSAPLRDEQYF
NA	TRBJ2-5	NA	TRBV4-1	TGCGCCAGCAGCCAACTGGGACTGAGCCAAGAGACCCAGTACTTC	CASSQLGLSQETQYF
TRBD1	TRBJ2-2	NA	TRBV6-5	TGTGCCAGCAGGGTAGGGGGCACCACCGGGGAGCTGTTTTTT	CASRVGGTTGELFF
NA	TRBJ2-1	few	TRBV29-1	TGCAGCGTTGTAACGCTAGCGCCGAATGAGCAGTTCTTC	CSVVTLAPNEQFF
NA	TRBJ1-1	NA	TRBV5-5	TGTGCCTCCGCAACCAGGGTTGATGAAGCTTTCTTT	CASATRVDEAFF
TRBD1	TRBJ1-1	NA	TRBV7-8	TGTGCCAGCAGCGGAAGGACAGGGGTCAACACTGAAGCTTTCTTT	CASSGRTGVNTEAFF
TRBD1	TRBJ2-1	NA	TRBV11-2	TGTGCCAGCAGCTTGAATCCCTGGACAGGGGGCACTAAGCAGTTCTTC	CASSLNPWTGGTKQFF
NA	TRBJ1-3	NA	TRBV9	TGTGCCAGCTCCCCCTCCTACGAGGGAACTGGAAACACCATATATTTT	CASSPSYEGTGNTIYF